Below, 27 T cell receptor beta chains from the same sample are listed, as sequenced in a study of blood T cell repertoires in COVID-19. Produced via immunoSEQ multiplex PCR; TCRdb's table is partial and in-frame only. The table lists about 30,000 clones, 70% to 90% of them singletons, with roughly 28% in the top ten. Sequencing input: peripheral blood. Receptors were obtained from a human donor in a cohort sampled during active COVID-19.

V gene TRBV7-3 combines with J gene TRBJ1-5, with 9 bases lining up with TRBD1. In germline, CDR1 is SGHTA, CDR2 FQGTGA. Unmatched junction bases numbered 15, after V lost 3 bases and J lost 0 bases. The CDR3 spans 20 residues. The CDR3 sequence is CASSFTFLGQGGYSNQPQHF. The DNA of the CDR3 is TGTGCCAGCAGCTTTACATTTTTGGGACAGGGAGGGTATAGCAATCAGCCCCAGCATTTT.

This chain uses TRBV7-6 with TRBJ1-2; tentatively, D is TRBD1 (6 bases). Trimming took 2 bases from V and 6 from J, leaving 10 bases between them. This CDR3 contains 13 residues. CDR1 and CDR2 from the germline V gene are SGHVS and FNYEAQ. The chain's CDR3 is CASSLTGGNGYTF. The CDR3 DNA is TGTGCCAGCAGCTTAACTGGGGGCAATGGCTACACCTTC.

This chain joins TRBV27 and TRBJ1-5, with 10 bases lining up with TRBD1. CDR3 length: 15 amino acids. CDR1 and CDR2 (germline): MNHEY, SMNVEV (reference sequence). The J segment lost 6 bases and the V segment lost 4 bases, leaving 6 bases of the junction unmatched. The CDR3 nucleotides read TGTGCCAGCAGTTCCGGGACAGGGGTTACTCAGCCCCAGCATTTT. Encoded protein: CASSSGTGVTQPQHF.

V usage is TRBV12-3 or TRBV12-4 and J usage is TRBJ1-6; D is ambiguous. V lost 4 bases to trimming and J lost 7 bases, with 8 bases between them. This CDR3 region has 13 residues. The CDR3 loop is CASSWAENSPLHF. As DNA, the CDR3 is TGTGCCAGCAGTTGGGCTGAGAATTCACCCCTCCACTTT.

This clone was counted between two and nine times. DNA of the CDR3: TGCGCCAGCAGCTTGGGCCTCGGGGACGAGCAGTACTTC. It is translated as CASSLGLGDEQYF. The chain employs TRBV5-1 and TRBJ2-7, with D perhaps TRBD2 (5 bases). Trimming left V 0 bases short and J 5 bases short, with 9 bases between. The CDR3 covers 13 residues. Per the germline V gene, CDR1 is SGHRS and CDR2 is YFSETQ.

The chain has TRBV5-1 and TRBJ2-7; a possible D gene is TRBD2 (7 bases). The CDR3 is 15 residues long. Germline V CDR1 and CDR2: SGHRS, YFSETQ. V lost 1 base, J lost 5 bases, and 16 bases lay in between. CDR3 in amino acids: CASSLSGGAPHEQYF. Here the CDR3 DNA reads TGCGCCAGCAGCTTGTCGGGGGGCGCCCCCCACGAGCAGTACTTC.

The chain joins TRBV5-8 to TRBJ1-6; D is unclear. The germline V and J ends were trimmed by 4 bases and 9 bases, with 8 bases remaining between them. The CDR3 is 12 residues long. The germline V gene has CDR1 SGHTS and CDR2 YDEGEE. CDR3 coding DNA: TGTGCCAGCAGCCCTCGTCCTTCACCCCTCCACTTT. Its translation: CASSPRPSPLHF.

V and J are TRBV11-2 and TRBJ2-7; 9 nucleotides match TRBD1. The CDR3 contains 14 residues. From germline, CDR1 is SGHAT and CDR2 FQNNGV. The ends lost 7 bases at V and 4 bases at J; junction bases unmatched: 8. The CDR3 reads CASTKGQGTYEQYF. The CDR3 coding sequence is TGTGCCAGCACCAAGGGACAGGGAACGTACGAGCAGTACTTC.

The chain employs TRBV20-1 and TRBJ2-2; D gene uncertain. The V and J ends lost 3 bases and 2 bases respectively, with 10 bases between them. The CDR3 extends over 14 amino acids. Germline values: CDR1 DFQATT, CDR2 SNEGSKA (reference sequence). DNA for the CDR3: TGCAGTGCTAGTGCCCCCTCCAACACCGGGGAGCTGTTTTTT. Its translation is CSASAPSNTGELFF.

The gene calls are TRBV5-8 and TRBJ1-3; D gene ambiguous. Germline-derived CDR1 and CDR2 are SGHTS and YDEGEE. Trimming removed 4 bases at V and 0 bases at J, with 8 bases between. The CDR3 spans 14 residues. CDR3 sequence: CASSRGSSGNTIYF. CDR3 in DNA: TGTGCCAGCAGCCGCGGTAGCTCTGGAAACACCATATATTTT. The whole variable domain, filled in from reference TRBV5-8 and TRBJ1-3, reads EAGVTQSPTHLIKTRGQQATLRCSPISGHTSVYWYQQALGLGLQFLLWYDEGEERNRGNFPPRFSGRQFPNYSSELNVNALELEDSALYLCASSRGSSGNTIYFGEGSWLTVV.

The chain recombines TRBV9 with TRBJ2-5; tentatively, D is TRBD1 (5 bases). The CDR3 consists of 14 residues. Germline CDR1 SGDLS, CDR2 YYNGEE. V was pared by 4 bases and J by 4 bases, with 14 bases between. The CDR3, as DNA: TGTGCCAGCAGCCCTAGGTATAGGGGAGAGACCCAGTACTTC. Encoded protein: CASSPRYRGETQYF.

This sequence joins TRBV19 and TRBJ1-3; no definite D call. The ends were cut back, 7 bases at V and 0 bases at J, with 16 bases in the middle. The germline V gene has CDR1 LNHDA and CDR2 SQIVND (reference sequence). The CDR3 has 16 residues. The CDR3 bases are TGTGCCAGTACTCGGAGTTCGGGGTCCTCTGGAAACACCATATATTTT. Its translation: CASTRSSGSSGNTIYF. The full variable domain, in which reference TRBV19 and TRBJ1-3 provide the parts outside the CDR3, is DGGITQSPKYLFRKEGQNVTLSCEQNLNHDAMYWYRQDPGQGLRLIYYSQIVNDFQKGDIAEGYSVSREKKESFPLTVTSAQKNPTAFYLCASTRSSGSSGNTIYFGEGSWLTVV.

The chain carries TRBV15 and TRBJ2-7; TRBD1 matches at 11 bases. This CDR3 has 15 residues. Losses at the gene ends were 3 bases for V and 1 base for J; bases not matched to a gene: 2. Germline lookup yields CDR1 LNHNV and CDR2 YYDKDF (reference sequence). CDR3 DNA: TGTGCCACCAGCAGTCGGGACAGGGGGTCCTACGAGCAGTACTTC. As protein: CATSSRDRGSYEQYF.

This sequence joins TRBV28 and TRBJ1-2; a weak D match, TRBD1 (5 bases). The CDR3 consists of 14 residues. Germline values: CDR1 MDHEN, CDR2 SYDVKM. Trimming stripped 7 bases from V and 4 bases from J, with 16 bases between. CDR3 loop: CASTPQGRVYGYTF. The CDR3 bases are TGTGCCAGCACCCCACAAGGCAGGGTCTATGGCTACACCTTC.

The V call is TRBV10-2, the J call TRBJ2-2; a weak D match, TRBD1 (6 bases). The CDR3 sequence is 15 residues long. CDR1 and CDR2 from the germline V gene are WSHSY and SAAADI. V lost 6 bases to trimming and J lost 1 base, with 12 bases between them. CDR3 sequence reads: CASRGGLGNTGELFF. CDR3 nucleotide sequence: TGCGCCAGCAGAGGGGGTCTCGGGAACACCGGGGAGCTGTTTTTT.

V and J are TRBV23-1 and TRBJ2-7; 7 bases agree with TRBD1. TRBV23-1 is flagged as an ORF with uncertain function. CDR3 length: 17 residues. With V trimmed by 4 bases and J by 0 bases, 12 bases remained unmatched. The CDR3 coding sequence is TGCGCCAGCAGTCTGTCGATGACAGGGATATTCTCCTACGAGCAGTACTTC. This codes for CASSLSMTGIFSYEQYF.

This clone has only a few counts. The chain uses TRBV2 and TRBJ1-1; TRBD1 aligns across 10 bases. The germline V gene has CDR1 SNHLY and CDR2 FYNNEI. V shed 6 bases and J 8 bases; nucleotides not matched to a gene: 6. The CDR3 runs 13 residues. CDR3 DNA sequence: TGTGCCAGCAGGGACAGGGGGGGAATAGAAGCTTTCTTT. It specifies CASRDRGGIEAFF.

The CDR3, as DNA: TGTGCCAGCAGCTCCATGACTAGCGGGGTGTTCGACGAGCAGTACTTC. Residues: CASSSMTSGVFDEQYF. The chain employs TRBV11-2 and TRBJ2-7; 11 nucleotides agree with TRBD2. V lost 4 bases to trimming and J lost 5 bases; unmatched junction nucleotides: 10. This CDR3 region has 16 residues. CDR1 and CDR2 (germline): SGHAT, FQNNGV.

The rearrangement uses TRBV2 and TRBJ1-1; D may be TRBD1 (5 bases). Trimming removed 6 bases at V and 1 base at J, with 9 bases between. This CDR3 comprises 13 residues. CDR1 and CDR2 from the germline V gene are SNHLY and FYNNEI. Here the CDR3 DNA reads TGTGCCAGCAGGGTCACAGGGAACACTGAAGCTTTCTTT. Translated, it gives CASRVTGNTEAFF.

This clone was seen once. V usage is TRBV12-5 and J usage is TRBJ2-1, with D unclear. V gave up 4 bases and J gave up 10 bases, with 11 bases separating them. The CDR3 spans 12 residues. Per the germline V gene, CDR1 is LGHNT and CDR2 is FRNRAP. The CDR3 spells CASGSLSPEQFF. DNA of the CDR3: TGTGCTAGTGGTTCACTCTCCCCGGAGCAGTTCTTC.

This chain links TRBV7-3 with TRBJ2-2; D may be TRBD1 (5 bases). V gave up 4 bases and J gave up 4 bases, with 16 bases separating them. This CDR3 region has 16 residues. The germline CDR1 and CDR2 sequences are SGHTA and FQGTGA. The CDR3 reads CASSSTPRVVTGELFF. The DNA of the CDR3 is TGTGCCAGCAGCTCTACCCCCAGGGTCGTCACCGGGGAGCTGTTTTTT.

This chain connects TRBV4-1 to TRBJ1-4, with 7 bases lining up with TRBD1. Germline V gene lookup returns CDR1 MGHRA and CDR2 YSYEKL. Losses at the gene ends were 3 bases for V and 2 bases for J; bases not matched to a gene: 6. The CDR3 covers 16 residues. This CDR3 reads CASSQRTGATNEKLFF. CDR3 nucleotide sequence: TGCGCCAGCAGCCAGAGAACAGGGGCCACTAATGAAAAACTGTTTTTT.

This clone appeared a single time. The V gene is TRBV30, the J gene TRBJ1-3, with a possible D match to TRBD1 (5 bases). The CDR3 has 15 amino acids. Germline V gene data show CDR1 as GTSNPN and CDR2 as SVGIG (reference sequence). The V gene lost 1 base and the J gene lost 4 bases, with 14 bases spanning the gap. The DNA for the CDR3 is TGTGCCTGGAGTGGCGGAGGGGACCCCGGAAACACCATATATTTT. It codes for CAWSGGGDPGNTIYF.

This clone was detected once. The chain is built from TRBV3-1 (or the pseudogene TRBV3-2) and TRBJ2-3; 7 bases map to TRBD1. The CDR3 consists of 16 residues. CDR1 is LGHDT, CDR2 YNNKEL, per germline (reference sequence). V was pared by 0 bases and J by 1 base, with 4 bases of the junction left unmatched. This chain's CDR3 is CASSQELGGGTDTQYF. In nucleotides, the CDR3 is TGTGCCAGCAGCCAAGAGCTAGGGGGCGGCACAGATACGCAGTATTTT.

The chain couples TRBV7-3 to TRBJ2-3, with TRBD1 matching over 9 bases. This CDR3 contains 14 residues. From germline, CDR1 is SGHTA and CDR2 FQGTGA. J gave up 5 bases and V 5 bases, and 5 bases lay outside the gene matches. The CDR3 loop is CASSIGTGRDTQYF. The CDR3 DNA follows: TGTGCCAGCAGCATAGGGACAGGGAGAGATACGCAGTATTTT.

The V call is TRBV5-1, the J call TRBJ2-3, with a weak D call TRBD2 (7 bases). The CDR3 consists of 15 residues. V lost 5 bases, J lost 2 bases, and 15 bases lay in between. In germline, CDR1 is SGHRS, CDR2 YFSETQ. The CDR3 reads CASRQRGGDTDTQYF. The CDR3 DNA is TGCGCCAGCAGGCAGCGCGGGGGCGACACAGATACGCAGTATTTT.

J is TRBJ2-7 and V is TRBV6-6; 15 positions agree with TRBD2. Unmatched junction bases numbered 18, after V lost 6 bases and J lost 3 bases. This CDR3 spans 20 amino acids. The V gene's germline CDR1 is MNHNY and CDR2 SVGAGI (reference sequence). CDR3 amino acids: CASSRSPGTSGGLPLYEQYF. DNA for the CDR3: TGTGCCAGCAGCCGTTCCCCCGGGACTAGCGGGGGGTTGCCCCTCTACGAGCAGTACTTC.